The clone carrying this T cell receptor beta chain was found a few times. Here immunoSEQ multiplex PCR was the method, and the copy in TCRdb shows in-frame clones only, minus some. The sample includes 13,000 to 15,000 clones, approximately 38% of them seen just once. The record originates from a study of graft-versus-host responses after intestinal transplantation. Study overall: Recipients obtained multivisceral, liver-intestinal, or isolated intestinal transplants. Induction with anti-thymocyte globulin, then tacrolimus and steroids for around three years, was given to all recipients.

Trimming took 3 bases from V and 0 from J, leaving 15 bases between them. CDR1 is SQVTM and CDR2 is ANQGSEA in the germline V gene. This CDR3 contains 16 residues. Findings of the study overall: Declines in HvG clones occurring early post-transplant were associated with peak circulating GvH clone levels.

Each mixed lymphocyte reaction held roughly 200,000 CFSE-labeled responders and roughly 200,000 irradiated violet-dye-labeled stimulators. The sample in question was alloreactive CD8+ T cells from a mixed lymphocyte reaction culture, obtained before intestinal transplant. Subset here: CFSE-low proliferating T cells sorted from approximately 6-day pre-transplant mixed lymphocyte reaction (GvH or HvG direction). The clonotype comes from a human patient who received an intestinal transplant. The genes are TRBV29-1 and TRBJ2-1; maybe TRBD2 (5 bases). CDR3 in amino acids: CSVDEEVGSSYNEQFF. The CDR3 DNA reads TGCAGCGTTGACGAAGAGGTTGGGAGCTCCTACAATGAGCAGTTCTTC.